This TCR beta chain is from a study of blood T cells in healthy people across ages. Next came a second PCR, run for about 6 to 12 cycles, which used a sample-barcoded 5' primer along with a J-beta primer mix. TCRdb itself ran the 5' RACE reads through MiXCR, one entry per CDR3 protein. This sample has hundreds of thousands of distinct CDR3 sequences, with around 21% found just once. The CDR3 is 18 amino acids. V lost 1 base, J lost 0 bases, and 8 bases stayed unmatched. Germline V gene sequence: CDR1 SGHRS, CDR2 YFSETQ. Overall study findings and caveats: Older age coincided with a roughly linear decline in TCR beta diversity per million T cells. Investigators treated diversity estimates from one million T cells as underestimates.

Aged about 6 to 95, donors were systemically healthy Caucasians from Russia. In regard to this clonotype: Its antigen is currently unknown.

Sequencing input: blood. This receptor was obtained from a man between 65 and 85 years old in good health. The chain couples TRBV5-1 to TRBJ1-4, with TRBD1 matching 8 bases. In nucleotides, the CDR3 is TGCGCCAGCAGCTTGTATCCAGGGGGCTCAACAACTAATGAAAAACTGTTTTTT. This sequence encodes CASSLYPGGSTTNEKLFF.